One sample yielded the 18 T cell receptor beta chains listed below, sequenced in a study of T cell responses to AZD1222 COVID-19 vaccine. The protocol was immunoSEQ multiplex PCR, while the TCRdb copy is restricted to in-frame clones and leaves out a portion. This table holds about 100,000 clones, 70% to 90% found once. The source material was peripheral blood, sampled on day 0 of MenACWY control vaccination. The receptor set was obtained from an adult in good health.

The rearrangement uses TRBV10-2 and TRBJ2-2; no clear D gene. Trimming cost V 3 bases and J 5 bases, with 7 bases left between them. There are 13 residues in the CDR3. Germline loops: CDR1 WSHSY, CDR2 SAAADI. CDR3 in DNA: TGCGCCAGCAGTGATTGGGGTACCGGGGAGCTGTTTTTT. Protein product: CASSDWGTGELFF.

The rearrangement joins TRBV7-9 to TRBJ1-1, with D perhaps matching TRBD1 (5 bases). Germline CDR1 and CDR2: SEHNR and FQNEAQ (reference sequence). CDR3 length: 15 residues. Deletions cut 6 bases from V and 1 base from J, with 15 bases between. The CDR3 bases are TGTGCCAGCAGGACAGTGCAAGGGGCGAACACTGAAGCTTTCTTT. It codes for CASRTVQGANTEAFF.

CDR3 sequence: CASSEVGGWNTEAFF. The DNA for the CDR3 is TGTGCCAGCAGTGAAGTGGGGGGGTGGAACACTGAAGCTTTCTTT. This chain joins TRBV6-1 and TRBJ1-1; D possibly corresponds to TRBD1 (5 bases). Trimming shortened V by 1 base and J by 1 base, and 10 bases separated the two germline ends. CDR1 is MNHNS, CDR2 SASEGT, per germline. The CDR3 length is 15 residues.

With respect to this clone: The sample has other DNA sequences that encode this CDR3 too. This chain joins TRBV2 and TRBJ2-3; unclear D gene. V gave up 5 bases and J gave up 2 bases, with 8 bases separating them. The CDR3 extends over 13 amino acids. Looked up from germline, CDR1 is SNHLY and CDR2 is FYNNEI. CDR3 loop: CASSPPFTDTQYF. CDR3 DNA: TGTGCCAGCAGTCCGCCCTTCACAGATACGCAGTATTTT.

This clone occurred once. V usage is TRBV28 and J usage is TRBJ2-3; D tentatively reads TRBD1 or TRBD2 (5 bases each). The CDR3 covers 14 residues. Trimming removed 5 bases at V and 9 bases at J, with 18 bases between. From germline, CDR1 is MDHEN and CDR2 SYDVKM. CDR3 sequence reads: CASSMELPEGTQYF. CDR3 coding DNA: TGTGCCAGCAGTATGGAGCTCCCTGAGGGGACGCAGTATTTT. The full variable domain, its missing parts supplied by reference TRBV28 and TRBJ2-3, is DVKVTQSSRYLVKRTGEKVFLECVQDMDHENMFWYRQDPGLGLRLIYFSYDVKMKEKGDIPEGYSVSREKKERFSLILESASTNQTSMYLCASSMELPEGTQYFGPGTRLTVL.

The rearrangement joins TRBV5-4 to TRBJ2-7; D not certain. The CDR3 contains 12 residues. Trimming left V 1 base short and J 2 bases short, with 4 bases between. Germline lookup yields CDR1 SGHNT and CDR2 YYREEE (reference sequence). The CDR3 bases are TGTGCCAGCAGCTTGAAGCCCTACGAGCAGTACTTC. This encodes CASSLKPYEQYF.

The chain uses TRBV9 and TRBJ2-2; D gene uncertain. V was trimmed by 0 bases and J by 1 base, leaving 10 bases between them. The CDR3 is 16 residues long. Germline V gene lookup returns CDR1 SGDLS and CDR2 YYNGEE. CDR3: CASSVAYSLNTGELFF. The CDR3 bases are TGTGCCAGCAGCGTAGCTTACAGCTTGAACACCGGGGAGCTGTTTTTT. Complete variable domain (other parts from reference TRBV9 and TRBJ2-2): DSGVTQTPKHLITATGQRVTLRCSPRSGDLSVYWYQQSLDQGLQFLIQYYNGEERAKGNILERFSAQQFPDLHSELNLSSLELGDSALYFCASSVAYSLNTGELFFGEGSRLTVL.

The chain couples TRBV2 to TRBJ1-5; 7 bases align to TRBD1. Per the germline V gene, CDR1 is SNHLY and CDR2 is FYNNEI. The CDR3 spans 14 residues. J gave up 2 bases and V 5 bases, and 3 bases lay outside the gene matches. The CDR3 reads CASSYGTGNQPQHF. DNA of the CDR3: TGTGCCAGCAGTTACGGGACAGGCAATCAGCCCCAGCATTTT. The whole variable domain, filled in from reference TRBV2 and TRBJ1-5, reads EPEVTQTPSHQVTQMGQEVILRCVPISNHLYFYWYRQILGQKVEFLVSFYNNEISEKSEIFDDQFSVERPDGSNFTLKIRSTKLEDSAMYFCASSYGTGNQPQHFGDGTRLSIL.

The chain employs TRBV3-1 (or the pseudogene TRBV3-2) and TRBJ1-2; D is unresolved. This CDR3 spans 11 amino acids. Germline V lookup: CDR1 LGHDT, CDR2 YNNKEL (reference sequence). Trimming took off 3 bases at V and 5 bases at J, with 4 bases between the two ends. The CDR3 bases are TGTGCCAGCAGCCATGGTTATGGCTACACCTTC. It codes for CASSHGYGYTF.

The chain employs TRBV11-3 and TRBJ1-2; 10 bases map to TRBD1. This CDR3 has 13 residues. Germline values: CDR1 SGHNT, CDR2 YENEEA. The junction had 4 bases not matched to a gene; V was cut back by 6 bases and J by 6 bases. CDR3 sequence (DNA): TGTGCCAGCAGGGGACAGGGGAATGATGGCTACACCTTC. Its protein is CASRGQGNDGYTF.

CDR3 nucleotides: TGTGCCAGCACCTCGGCGGGGGAAACAGATACGCAGTATTTT. It translates to CASTSAGETDTQYF. The chain couples TRBV6-5 to TRBJ2-3, with 7 bases fitting TRBD2. V lost 7 bases to trimming and J lost 3 bases; unmatched junction nucleotides: 7. Germline V CDR1 and CDR2: MNHEY, SVGAGI. The CDR3 contains 14 residues.

The chain joins TRBV28 to TRBJ2-5; D call uncertain. This CDR3 comprises 11 residues. The germline gives CDR1 MDHEN, CDR2 SYDVKM. V shed 2 bases and J shed 3 bases, with 1 base lying between them. For the CDR3, the DNA is TGTGCCAGCAGTTTAAAAGAGACCCAGTACTTC. Its translation: CASSLKETQYF.

The chain carries TRBV5-1 and TRBJ2-2, with D possibly matching TRBD1 (6 bases). The length of the CDR3 is 15 residues. The germline V gene has CDR1 SGHRS and CDR2 YFSETQ. V lost 4 bases to trimming and J lost 6 bases, with 16 bases between them. The CDR3 region is CASSQSTGSPGELFF. The CDR3 DNA reads as TGCGCCAGCAGCCAATCGACAGGATCCCCCGGGGAGCTGTTTTTT.

This chain joins TRBV2 and TRBJ1-6, with D possibly being TRBD1 (5 bases). The CDR3 spans 10 residues. Germline V gene lookup returns CDR1 SNHLY and CDR2 FYNNEI. V was trimmed by 9 bases and J by 14 bases, leaving 11 bases between them. CDR3 sequence (DNA): TGTGCCAGTAGGGGACCGACCCTCCACTTT. Protein: CASRGPTLHF. The whole variable domain, remainder taken from reference TRBV2 and TRBJ1-6, is EPEVTQTPSHQVTQMGQEVILRCVPISNHLYFYWYRQILGQKVEFLVSFYNNEISEKSEIFDDQFSVERPDGSNFTLKIRSTKLEDSAMYFCASRGPTLHFGNGTRLTVT.

The chain combines TRBV3-1 (or the pseudogene TRBV3-2) with TRBJ1-6; no definite D call. Germline V CDR1 and CDR2: LGHDT, YNNKEL (reference sequence). This CDR3 is 14 amino acids long. The V and J ends lost 3 bases and 10 bases respectively, with 13 bases between them. Here the CDR3 reads CASSQEGSRSPLHF. CDR3 coding DNA: TGTGCCAGCAGCCAGGAGGGCTCTAGGTCACCCCTCCACTTT.

V usage is TRBV29-1 and J usage is TRBJ1-1, with D maybe TRBD1 (6 bases). The germline gives CDR1 SQVTM, CDR2 ANQGSEA. The CDR3 consists of 13 residues. V gave up 6 bases and J gave up 2 bases, with 13 bases separating them. The CDR3 sequence: CSVERGYNTEAFF. CDR3 sequence (DNA): TGCAGCGTAGAAAGGGGGTATAACACTGAAGCTTTCTTT.

This chain links TRBV18 with TRBJ2-5; D uncertain. The CDR3 totals 12 residues. V was pared by 1 base and J by 5 bases, with 5 bases between. Germline CDR1 reads KGHSH; CDR2 reads LQKENI. The CDR3 region is CASSPLGETQYF. CDR3 coding DNA: TGTGCCAGCTCACCACTGGGGGAGACCCAGTACTTC.

The chain is built from TRBV28 and TRBJ1-2; possible D gene TRBD1, 5 bases. The CDR3 has 15 amino acids. V lost 7 bases and J 7 bases, leaving 22 bases between the germline ends. Per the germline V gene, CDR1 is MDHEN and CDR2 is SYDVKM. In DNA form, the CDR3 reads TGTGCCAGCATTCCGGTGGGGGACGGAATGGTTGGCTACACCTTC. Its protein is CASIPVGDGMVGYTF.